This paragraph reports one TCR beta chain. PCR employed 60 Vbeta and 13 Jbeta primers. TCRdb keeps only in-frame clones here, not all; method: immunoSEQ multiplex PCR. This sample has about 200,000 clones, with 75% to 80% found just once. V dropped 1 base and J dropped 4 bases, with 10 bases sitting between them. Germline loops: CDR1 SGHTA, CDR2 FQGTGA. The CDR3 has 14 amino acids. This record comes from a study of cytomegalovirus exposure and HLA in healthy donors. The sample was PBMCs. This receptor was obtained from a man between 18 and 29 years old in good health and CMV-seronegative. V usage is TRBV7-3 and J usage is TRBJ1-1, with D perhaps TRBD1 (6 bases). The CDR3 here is CASSLNGGATEAFF. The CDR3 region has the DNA TGTGCCAGCAGCTTAAACGGGGGGGCCACTGAAGCTTTCTTT.